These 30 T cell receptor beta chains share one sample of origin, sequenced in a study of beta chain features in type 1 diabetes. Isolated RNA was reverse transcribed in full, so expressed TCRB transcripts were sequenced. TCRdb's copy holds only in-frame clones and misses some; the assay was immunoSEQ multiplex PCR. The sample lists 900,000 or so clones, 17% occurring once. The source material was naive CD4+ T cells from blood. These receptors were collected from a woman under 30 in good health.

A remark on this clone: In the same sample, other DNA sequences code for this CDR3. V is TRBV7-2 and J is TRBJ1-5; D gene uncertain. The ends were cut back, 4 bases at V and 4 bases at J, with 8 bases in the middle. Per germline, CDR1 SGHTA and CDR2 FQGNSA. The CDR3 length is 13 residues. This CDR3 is CASSSLLNQPQHF. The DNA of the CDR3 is TGTGCCAGCAGCTCCCTCCTGAATCAGCCCCAGCATTTT.

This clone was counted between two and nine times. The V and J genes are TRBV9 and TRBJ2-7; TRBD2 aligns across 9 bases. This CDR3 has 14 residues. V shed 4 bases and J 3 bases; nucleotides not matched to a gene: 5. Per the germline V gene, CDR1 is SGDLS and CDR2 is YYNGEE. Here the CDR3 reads CASSKAGGRYEQYF. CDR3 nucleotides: TGTGCCAGCAGCAAAGCGGGAGGTCGCTACGAGCAGTACTTC.

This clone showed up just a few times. CDR3 coding DNA: TGTGCCATCGCGGCTAGCGGGACTACGAATGAGCAGTTCTTC. It yields the protein CAIAASGTTNEQFF. The gene calls are TRBV10-3 and TRBJ2-1; TRBD2 aligns across 9 bases. CDR1 ENHRY and CDR2 SYGVKD come from the germline V gene. The V and J ends lost 8 bases and 7 bases, in that order; junction bases with no gene match: 9. The CDR3 has 14 residues.

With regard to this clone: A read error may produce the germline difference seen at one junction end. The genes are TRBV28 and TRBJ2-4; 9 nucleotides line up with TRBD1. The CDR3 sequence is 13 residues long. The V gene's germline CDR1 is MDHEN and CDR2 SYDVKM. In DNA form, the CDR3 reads TGTGCCAGCAGTTTAGGACAGGGGTACATCCAGTACTTC. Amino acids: CASSLGQGYIQYF.

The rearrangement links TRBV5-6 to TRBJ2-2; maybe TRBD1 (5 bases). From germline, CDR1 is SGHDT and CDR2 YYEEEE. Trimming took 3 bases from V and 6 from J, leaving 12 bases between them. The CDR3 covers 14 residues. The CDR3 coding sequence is TGTGCCAGCAGCTCCGAAGGGGTTTCCGGGGAGCTGTTTTTT. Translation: CASSSEGVSGELFF.

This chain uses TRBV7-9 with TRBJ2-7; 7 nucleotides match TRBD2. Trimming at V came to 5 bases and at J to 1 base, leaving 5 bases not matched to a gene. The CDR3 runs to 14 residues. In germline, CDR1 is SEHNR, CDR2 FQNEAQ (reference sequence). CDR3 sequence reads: CASSHPSGSYEQYF. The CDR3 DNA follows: TGTGCCAGCAGCCACCCTAGCGGATCCTACGAGCAGTACTTC.

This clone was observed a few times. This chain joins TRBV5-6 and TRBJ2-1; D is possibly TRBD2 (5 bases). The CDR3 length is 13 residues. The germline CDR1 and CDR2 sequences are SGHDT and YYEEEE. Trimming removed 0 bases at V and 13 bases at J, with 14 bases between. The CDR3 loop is CASSLVGQREQFF. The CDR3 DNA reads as TGTGCCAGCAGCTTGGTCGGCCAACGGGAACAGTTCTTC.

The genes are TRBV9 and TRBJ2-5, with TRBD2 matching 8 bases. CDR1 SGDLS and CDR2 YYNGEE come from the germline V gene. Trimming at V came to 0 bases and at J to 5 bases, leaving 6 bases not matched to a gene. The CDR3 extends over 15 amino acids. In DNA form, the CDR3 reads TGTGCCAGCAGCGTAGGGCCGCCGGGAGGGGAGACCCAGTACTTC. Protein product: CASSVGPPGGETQYF.

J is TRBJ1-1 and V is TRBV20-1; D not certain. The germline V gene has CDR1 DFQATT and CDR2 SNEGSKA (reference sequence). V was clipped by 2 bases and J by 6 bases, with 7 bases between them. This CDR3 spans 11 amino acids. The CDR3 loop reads CSARRLAEAFF. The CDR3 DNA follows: TGCAGTGCTAGAAGGCTGGCTGAAGCTTTCTTT.

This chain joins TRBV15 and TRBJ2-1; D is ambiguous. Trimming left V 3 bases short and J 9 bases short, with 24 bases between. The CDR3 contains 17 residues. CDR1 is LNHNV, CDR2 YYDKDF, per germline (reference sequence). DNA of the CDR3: TGTGCCACCAGCAGGAGGAGTAGTCTGGAATTGTTGGTTGAGCAGTTCTTC. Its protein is CATSRRSSLELLVEQFF.

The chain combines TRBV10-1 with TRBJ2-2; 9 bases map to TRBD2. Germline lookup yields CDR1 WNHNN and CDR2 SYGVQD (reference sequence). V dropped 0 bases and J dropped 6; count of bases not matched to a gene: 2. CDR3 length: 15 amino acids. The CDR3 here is CASSESLAGAGELFF. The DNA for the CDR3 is TGCGCCAGCAGTGAGTCGTTAGCGGGAGCCGGGGAGCTGTTTTTT.

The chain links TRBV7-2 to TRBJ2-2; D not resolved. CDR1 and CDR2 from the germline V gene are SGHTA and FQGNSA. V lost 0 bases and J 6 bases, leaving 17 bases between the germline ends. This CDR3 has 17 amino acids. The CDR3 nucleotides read TGTGCCAGCAGCTTAGCAGGGTTCAATGGCCTATCCGGGGAGCTGTTTTTT. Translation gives CASSLAGFNGLSGELFF.

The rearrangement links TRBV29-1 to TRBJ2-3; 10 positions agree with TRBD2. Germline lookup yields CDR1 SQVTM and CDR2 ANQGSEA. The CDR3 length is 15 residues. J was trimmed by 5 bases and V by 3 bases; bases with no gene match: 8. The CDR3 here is CSVEYLAGVGDTQYF. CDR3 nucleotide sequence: TGCAGCGTTGAGTACCTAGCGGGAGTCGGAGATACGCAGTATTTT.

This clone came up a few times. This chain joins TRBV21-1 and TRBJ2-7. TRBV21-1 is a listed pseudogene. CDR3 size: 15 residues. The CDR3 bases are TGTGCCAGCAGCAAAGAACCCGAGGTGGTAGGGGAGCAGTACTTC. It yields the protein CASSKEPEVVGEQYF.

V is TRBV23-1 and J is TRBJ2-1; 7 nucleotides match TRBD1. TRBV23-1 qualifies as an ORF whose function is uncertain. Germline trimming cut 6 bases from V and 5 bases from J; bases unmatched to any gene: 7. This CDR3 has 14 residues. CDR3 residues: CASRTGSRNNEQFF. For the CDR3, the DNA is TGCGCCAGCAGGACAGGGTCCCGAAACAATGAGCAGTTCTTC.

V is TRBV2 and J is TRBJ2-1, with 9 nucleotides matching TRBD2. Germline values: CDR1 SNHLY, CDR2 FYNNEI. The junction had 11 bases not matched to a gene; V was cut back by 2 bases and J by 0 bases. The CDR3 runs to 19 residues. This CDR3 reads CASSETGLAGRLSYNEQFF. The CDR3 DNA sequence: TGTGCCAGCAGTGAAACCGGCCTAGCGGGAAGACTCTCCTACAATGAGCAGTTCTTC.

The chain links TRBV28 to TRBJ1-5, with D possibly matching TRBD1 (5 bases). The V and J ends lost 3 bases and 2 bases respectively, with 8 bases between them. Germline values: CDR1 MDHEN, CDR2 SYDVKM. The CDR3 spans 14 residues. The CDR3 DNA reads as TGTGCCAGCAGTTTGGGGCGGCGCAATCAGCCCCAGCATTTT. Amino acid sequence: CASSLGRRNQPQHF.

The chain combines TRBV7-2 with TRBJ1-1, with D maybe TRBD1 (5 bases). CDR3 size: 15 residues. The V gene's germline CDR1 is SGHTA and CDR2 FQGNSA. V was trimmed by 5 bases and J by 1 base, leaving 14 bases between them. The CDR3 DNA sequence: TGTGCCAGCAGCCTCCGGGGGGAGACGAACACTGAAGCTTTCTTT. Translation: CASSLRGETNTEAFF.

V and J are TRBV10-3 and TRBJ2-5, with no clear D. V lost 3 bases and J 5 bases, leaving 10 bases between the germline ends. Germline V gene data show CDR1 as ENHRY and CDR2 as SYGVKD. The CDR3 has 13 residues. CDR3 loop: CAISDRSWETQYF. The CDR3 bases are TGTGCCATCAGTGATCGTAGCTGGGAGACCCAGTACTTC.

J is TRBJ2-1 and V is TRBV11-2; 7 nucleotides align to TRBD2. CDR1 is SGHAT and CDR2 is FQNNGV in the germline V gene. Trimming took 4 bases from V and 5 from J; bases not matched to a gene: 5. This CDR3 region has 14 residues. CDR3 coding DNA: TGTGCCAGCAGCTGGGCTAGCGGCAACAATGAGCAGTTCTTC. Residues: CASSWASGNNEQFF.

The CDR3 region has the DNA TGTGCCAGCAATTTAGGGACAGGAAAATACAATGAGCAGTTCTTC. Its translation: CASNLGTGKYNEQFF. This chain connects TRBV6-1 to TRBJ2-1; 8 nucleotides agree with TRBD1. The germline gives CDR1 MNHNS, CDR2 SASEGT. The V gene end was trimmed by 7 bases and the J gene end by 4 bases; junction bases not matched to a gene: 9. The CDR3 is made up of 15 amino acids.

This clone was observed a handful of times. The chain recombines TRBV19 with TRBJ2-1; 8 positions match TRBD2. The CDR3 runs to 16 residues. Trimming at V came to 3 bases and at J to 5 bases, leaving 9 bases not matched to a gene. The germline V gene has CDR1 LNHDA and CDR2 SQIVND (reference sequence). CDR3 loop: CASSITGTRLNNEQFF. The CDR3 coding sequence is TGTGCCAGTAGTATCACCGGGACTAGGCTCAACAATGAGCAGTTCTTC.

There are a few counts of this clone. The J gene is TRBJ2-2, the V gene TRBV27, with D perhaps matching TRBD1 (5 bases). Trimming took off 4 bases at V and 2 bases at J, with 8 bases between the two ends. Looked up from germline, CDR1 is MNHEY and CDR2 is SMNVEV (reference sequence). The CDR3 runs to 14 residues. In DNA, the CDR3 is TGTGCCAGCAGTTATAGGGGAAACACCGGGGAGCTGTTTTTT. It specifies CASSYRGNTGELFF.

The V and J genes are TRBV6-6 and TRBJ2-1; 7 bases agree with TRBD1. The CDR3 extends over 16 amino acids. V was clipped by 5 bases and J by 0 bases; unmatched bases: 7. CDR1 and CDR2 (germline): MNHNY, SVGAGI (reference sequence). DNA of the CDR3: TGTGCCAGCAGTGGAACAGGGGCCATCTCCTACAATGAGCAGTTCTTC. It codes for CASSGTGAISYNEQFF.

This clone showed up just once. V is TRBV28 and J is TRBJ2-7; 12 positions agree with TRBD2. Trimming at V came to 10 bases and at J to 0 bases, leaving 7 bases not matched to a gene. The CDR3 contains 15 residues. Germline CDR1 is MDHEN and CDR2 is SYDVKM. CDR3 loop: CATIRTSGNSYEQYF. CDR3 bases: TGTGCCACGATAAGGACTAGCGGGAACTCCTACGAGCAGTACTTC.

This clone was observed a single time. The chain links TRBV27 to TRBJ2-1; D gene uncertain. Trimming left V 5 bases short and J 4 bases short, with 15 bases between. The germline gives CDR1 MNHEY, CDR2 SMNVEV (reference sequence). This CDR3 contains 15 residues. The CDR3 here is CASSPSFSLYNEQFF. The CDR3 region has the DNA TGTGCCAGCAGTCCCAGTTTTTCACTTTACAATGAGCAGTTCTTC.

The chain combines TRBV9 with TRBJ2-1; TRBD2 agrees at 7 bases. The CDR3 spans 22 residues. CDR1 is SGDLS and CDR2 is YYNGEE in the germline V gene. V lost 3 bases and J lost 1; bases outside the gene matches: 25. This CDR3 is CASSARADRTILAGSSYNEQFF. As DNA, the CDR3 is TGTGCCAGCAGCGCCCGGGCAGACCGCACGATATTAGCGGGTAGTTCCTACAATGAGCAGTTCTTC.

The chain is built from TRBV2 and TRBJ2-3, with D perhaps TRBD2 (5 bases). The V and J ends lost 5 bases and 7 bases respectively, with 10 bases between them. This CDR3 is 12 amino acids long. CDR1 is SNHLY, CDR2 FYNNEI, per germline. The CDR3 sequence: CASSRTLNTQYF. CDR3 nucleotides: TGTGCCAGCAGTCGGACTCTAAATACGCAGTATTTT.

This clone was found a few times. DNA for the CDR3: TGCAGCGTTTTGTGGTCGATGAACACTGAAGCTTTCTTT. This sequence encodes CSVLWSMNTEAFF. The chain has TRBV29-1 and TRBJ1-1; D not resolved. Germline V gene lookup returns CDR1 SQVTM and CDR2 ANQGSEA. Between the trimmed V and J ends, which lost 5 bases and 0 bases, there was a span of 10 bases. The CDR3 covers 13 residues.

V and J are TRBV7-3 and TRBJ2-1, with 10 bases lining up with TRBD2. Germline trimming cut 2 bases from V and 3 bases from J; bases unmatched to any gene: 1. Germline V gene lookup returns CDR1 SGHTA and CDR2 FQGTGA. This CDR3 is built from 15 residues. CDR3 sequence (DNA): TGTGCCAGCAGCTTACGGACTAGCGGCTACAATGAGCAGTTCTTC. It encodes CASSLRTSGYNEQFF. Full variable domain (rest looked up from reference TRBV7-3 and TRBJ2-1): GAGVSQTPSNKVTEKGKYVELRCDPISGHTALYWYRQSLGQGPEFLIYFQGTGAADDSGLPNDRFFAVRPEGSVSTLKIQRTERGDSAVYLCASSLRTSGYNEQFFGPGTRLTVL.